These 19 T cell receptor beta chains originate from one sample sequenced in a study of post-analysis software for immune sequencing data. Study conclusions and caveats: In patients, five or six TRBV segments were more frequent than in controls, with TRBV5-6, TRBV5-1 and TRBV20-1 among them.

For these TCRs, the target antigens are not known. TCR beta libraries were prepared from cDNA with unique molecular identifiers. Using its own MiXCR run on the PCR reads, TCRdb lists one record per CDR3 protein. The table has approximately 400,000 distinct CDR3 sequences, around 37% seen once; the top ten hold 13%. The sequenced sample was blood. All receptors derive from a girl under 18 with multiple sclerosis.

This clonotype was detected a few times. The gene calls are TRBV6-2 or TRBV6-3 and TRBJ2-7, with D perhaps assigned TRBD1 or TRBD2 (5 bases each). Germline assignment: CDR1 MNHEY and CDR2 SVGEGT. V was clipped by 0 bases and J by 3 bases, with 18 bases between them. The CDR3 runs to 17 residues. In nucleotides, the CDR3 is TGTGCCAGCAGTTACTCCTTGCTACGGGGCGAGGACTACGAGCAGTACTTC. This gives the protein CASSYSLLRGEDYEQYF.

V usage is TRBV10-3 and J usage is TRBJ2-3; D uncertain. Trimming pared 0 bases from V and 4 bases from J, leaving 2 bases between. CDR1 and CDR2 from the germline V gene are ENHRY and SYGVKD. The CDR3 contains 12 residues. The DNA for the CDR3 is TGTGCCATCAGTGAGTCCCCAGATACGCAGTATTTT. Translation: CAISESPDTQYF.

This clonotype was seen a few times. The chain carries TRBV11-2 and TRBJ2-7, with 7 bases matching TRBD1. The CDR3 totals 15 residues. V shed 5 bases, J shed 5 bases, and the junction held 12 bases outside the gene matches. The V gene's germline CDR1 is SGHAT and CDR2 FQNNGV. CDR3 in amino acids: CASSRLDRVNHEQYF. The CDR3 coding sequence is TGTGCCAGCAGCCGTCTTGACAGGGTCAACCACGAGCAGTACTTC.

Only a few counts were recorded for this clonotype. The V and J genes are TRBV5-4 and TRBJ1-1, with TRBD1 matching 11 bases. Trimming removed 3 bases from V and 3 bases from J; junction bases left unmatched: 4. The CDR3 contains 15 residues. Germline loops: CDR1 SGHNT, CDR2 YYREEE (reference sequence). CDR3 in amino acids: CASSSGDRGYTEAFF. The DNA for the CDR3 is TGTGCCAGCAGCTCGGGGGACAGGGGGTACACTGAAGCTTTCTTT. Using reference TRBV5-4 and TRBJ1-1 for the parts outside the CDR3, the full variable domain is ETGVTQSPTHLIKTRGQQVTLRCSSQSGHNTVSWYQQALGQGPQFIFQYYREEENGRGNFPPRFSGLQFPNYSSELNVNALELDDSALYLCASSSGDRGYTEAFFGQGTRLTVV.

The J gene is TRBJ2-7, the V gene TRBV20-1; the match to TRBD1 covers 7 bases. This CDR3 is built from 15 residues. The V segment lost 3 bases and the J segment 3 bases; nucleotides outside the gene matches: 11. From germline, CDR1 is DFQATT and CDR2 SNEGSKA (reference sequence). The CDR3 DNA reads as TGCAGTGCTAGGGGGACAGATTTTTTGGTCTACGAGCAGTACTTC. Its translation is CSARGTDFLVYEQYF.

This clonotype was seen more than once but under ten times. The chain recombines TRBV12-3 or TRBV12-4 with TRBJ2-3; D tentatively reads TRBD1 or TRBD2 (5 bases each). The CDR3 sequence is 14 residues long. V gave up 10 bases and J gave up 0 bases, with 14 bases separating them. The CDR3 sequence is CATGTVGSTDTQYF. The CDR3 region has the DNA TGTGCCACAGGGACCGTAGGGAGCACAGATACGCAGTATTTT.

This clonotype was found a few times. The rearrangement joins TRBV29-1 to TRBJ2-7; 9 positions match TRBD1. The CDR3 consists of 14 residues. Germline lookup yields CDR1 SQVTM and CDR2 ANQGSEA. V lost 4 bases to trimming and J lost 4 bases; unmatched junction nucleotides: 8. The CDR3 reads CSVGYRGQGYEQYF. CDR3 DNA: TGCAGCGTTGGGTATAGGGGACAGGGTTACGAGCAGTACTTC.

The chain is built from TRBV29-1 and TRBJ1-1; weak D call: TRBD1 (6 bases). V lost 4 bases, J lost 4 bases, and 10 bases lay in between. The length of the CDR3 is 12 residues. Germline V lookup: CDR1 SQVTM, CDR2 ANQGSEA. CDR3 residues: CSVGRGGTEAFF. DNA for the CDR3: TGCAGCGTTGGTAGGGGGGGCACTGAAGCTTTCTTT.

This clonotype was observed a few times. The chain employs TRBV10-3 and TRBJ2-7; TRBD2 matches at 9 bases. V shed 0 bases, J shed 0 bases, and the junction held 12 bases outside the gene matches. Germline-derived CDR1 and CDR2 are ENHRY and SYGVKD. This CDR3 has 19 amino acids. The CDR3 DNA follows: TGTGCCATCAGTGAGTCGTGGCCTGCAGCGGGGGGAAACTCCTACGAGCAGTACTTC. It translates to CAISESWPAAGGNSYEQYF.

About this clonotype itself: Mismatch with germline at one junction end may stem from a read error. The CDR3 sequence: CAGRFEDRFYSNQPQHF. In DNA, the CDR3 is TGTGCCGGCAGATTTGAGGACAGATTCTATAGCAATCAGCCCCAGCATTTT. The chain is built from TRBV12-3 or TRBV12-4 and TRBJ1-5; a weak D match, TRBD1 (6 bases). This CDR3 has 17 amino acids.

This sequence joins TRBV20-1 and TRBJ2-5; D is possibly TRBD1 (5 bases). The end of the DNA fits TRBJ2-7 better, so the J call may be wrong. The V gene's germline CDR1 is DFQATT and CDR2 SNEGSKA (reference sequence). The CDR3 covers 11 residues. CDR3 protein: CSAPGQNEQYF. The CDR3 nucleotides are TGCAGTGCTCCAGGACAAAACGAGCAGTACTTC.

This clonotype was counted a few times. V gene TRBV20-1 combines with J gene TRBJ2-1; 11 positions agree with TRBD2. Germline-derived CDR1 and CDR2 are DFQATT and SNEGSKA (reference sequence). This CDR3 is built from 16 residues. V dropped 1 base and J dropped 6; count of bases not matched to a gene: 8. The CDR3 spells CSARGGLAGGRNEQFF. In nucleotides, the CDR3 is TGCAGTGCTAGAGGTGGTTTAGCGGGGGGGCGCAATGAGCAGTTCTTC.

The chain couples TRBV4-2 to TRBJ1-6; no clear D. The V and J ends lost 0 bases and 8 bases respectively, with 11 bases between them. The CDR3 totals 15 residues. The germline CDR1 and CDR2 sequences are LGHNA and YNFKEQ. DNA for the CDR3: TGTGCCAGCAGCCAAGATATGGCAGGAGATTCACCCCTCCACTTT. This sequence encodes CASSQDMAGDSPLHF.

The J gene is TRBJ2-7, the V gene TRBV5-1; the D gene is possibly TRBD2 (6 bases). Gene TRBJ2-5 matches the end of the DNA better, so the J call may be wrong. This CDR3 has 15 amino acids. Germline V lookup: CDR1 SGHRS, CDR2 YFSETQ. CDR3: CASSLRLNGGETQYF. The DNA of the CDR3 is TGCGCCAGCAGCTTGCGCTTAAACGGAGGGGAGACCCAGTACTTC.

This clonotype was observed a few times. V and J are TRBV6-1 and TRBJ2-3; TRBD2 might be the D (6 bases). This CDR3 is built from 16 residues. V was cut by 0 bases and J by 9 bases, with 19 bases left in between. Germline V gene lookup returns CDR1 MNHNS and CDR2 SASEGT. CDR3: CASSEALYLLEGTQYF. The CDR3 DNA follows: TGTGCCAGCAGTGAAGCCCTTTACCTCCTGGAGGGCACGCAGTATTTT.

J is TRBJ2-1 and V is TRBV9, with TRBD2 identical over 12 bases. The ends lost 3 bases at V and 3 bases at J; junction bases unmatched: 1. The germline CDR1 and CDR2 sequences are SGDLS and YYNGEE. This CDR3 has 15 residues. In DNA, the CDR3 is TGTGCCAGCAGCGAGACTAGCGGGAGCTACAATGAGCAGTTCTTC. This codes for CASSETSGSYNEQFF.

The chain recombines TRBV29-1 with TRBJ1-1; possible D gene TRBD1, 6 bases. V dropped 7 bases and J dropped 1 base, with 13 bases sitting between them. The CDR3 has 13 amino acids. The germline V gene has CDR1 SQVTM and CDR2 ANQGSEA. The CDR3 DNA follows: TGCAGCGCCAGGGGCAGCCCGAACACTGAAGCTTTCTTT. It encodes CSARGSPNTEAFF.

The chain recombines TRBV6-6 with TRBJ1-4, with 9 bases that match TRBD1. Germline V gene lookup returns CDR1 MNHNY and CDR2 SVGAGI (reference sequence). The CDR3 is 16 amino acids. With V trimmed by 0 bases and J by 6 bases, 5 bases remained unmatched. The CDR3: CASSYSQGARDEKLFF. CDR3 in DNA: TGTGCCAGCAGTTACTCACAGGGGGCAAGGGATGAAAAACTGTTTTTT.

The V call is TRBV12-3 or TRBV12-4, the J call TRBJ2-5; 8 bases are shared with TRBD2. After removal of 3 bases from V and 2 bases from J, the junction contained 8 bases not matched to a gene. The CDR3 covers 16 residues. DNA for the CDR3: TGTGCCAGCAGTTTCGTTCGGGGGGGGATTCAAGAGACCCAGTACTTC. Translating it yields CASSFVRGGIQETQYF.